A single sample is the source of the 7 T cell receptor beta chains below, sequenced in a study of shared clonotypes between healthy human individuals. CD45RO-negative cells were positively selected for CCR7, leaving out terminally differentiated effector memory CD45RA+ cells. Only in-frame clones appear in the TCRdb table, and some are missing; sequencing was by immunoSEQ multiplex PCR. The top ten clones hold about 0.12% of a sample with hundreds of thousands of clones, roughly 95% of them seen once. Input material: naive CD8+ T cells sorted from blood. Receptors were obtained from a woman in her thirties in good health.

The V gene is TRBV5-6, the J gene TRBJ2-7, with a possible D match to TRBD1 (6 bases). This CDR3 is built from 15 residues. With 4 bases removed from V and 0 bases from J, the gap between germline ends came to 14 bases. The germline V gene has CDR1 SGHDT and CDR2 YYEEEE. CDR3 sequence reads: CASSRLDSFSYEQYF. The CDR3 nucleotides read TGTGCCAGCAGCCGACTGGACAGTTTCTCCTACGAGCAGTACTTC.

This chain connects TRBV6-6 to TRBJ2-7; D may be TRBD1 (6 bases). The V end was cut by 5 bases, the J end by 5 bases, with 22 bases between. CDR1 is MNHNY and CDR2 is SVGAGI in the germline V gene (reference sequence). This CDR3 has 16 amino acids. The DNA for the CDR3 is TGTGCCAGCAGTCCCTTCCGGGACACCCTAGAGAACGAGCAGTACTTC. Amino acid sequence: CASSPFRDTLENEQYF.

CDR3 loop: CASSIVSGRALTTGELFF. Written as DNA, the CDR3 is TGTGCCAGTAGTATAGTGAGCGGGAGGGCCCTGACGACCGGGGAGCTGTTTTTT. The chain recombines TRBV19 with TRBJ2-2, with 10 bases lining up with TRBD2. Unmatched junction bases numbered 10, after V lost 1 base and J lost 5 bases. The CDR3 has 18 residues. The germline gives CDR1 LNHDA, CDR2 SQIVND (reference sequence).

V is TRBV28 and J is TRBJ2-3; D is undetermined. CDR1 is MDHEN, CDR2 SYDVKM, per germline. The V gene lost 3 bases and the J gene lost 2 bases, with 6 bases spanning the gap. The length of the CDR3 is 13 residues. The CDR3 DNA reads TGTGCCAGCAGTTTGGTCGTCACAGATACGCAGTATTTT. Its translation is CASSLVVTDTQYF.

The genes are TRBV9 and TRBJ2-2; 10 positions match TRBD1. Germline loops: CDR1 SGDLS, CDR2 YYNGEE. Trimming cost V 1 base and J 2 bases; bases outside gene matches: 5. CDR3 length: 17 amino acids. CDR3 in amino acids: CASSVPRDRGNTGELFF. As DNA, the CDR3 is TGTGCCAGCAGCGTACCCCGGGACAGGGGAAACACCGGGGAGCTGTTTTTT.

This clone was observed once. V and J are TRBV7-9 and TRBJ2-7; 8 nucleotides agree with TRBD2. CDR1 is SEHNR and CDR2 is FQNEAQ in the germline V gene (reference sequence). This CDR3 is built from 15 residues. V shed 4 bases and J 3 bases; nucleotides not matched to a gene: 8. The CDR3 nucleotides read TGTGCCAGCAGCTCTACGACTAGCGCGTACTACGAGCAGTACTTC. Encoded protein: CASSSTTSAYYEQYF.

CDR3 nucleotide sequence: TGTGCCAGCAGTGAATCTTCGGGAAACACTGAAGCTTTCTTT. The encoded protein is CASSESSGNTEAFF. The rearrangement joins TRBV25-1 to TRBJ1-1, with D hard to call. This CDR3 contains 14 residues. Per the germline V gene, CDR1 is MGHDK and CDR2 is SYGVNS. V was clipped by 1 base and J by 2 bases, with 8 bases between them.